A single sample is the source of the 15 T cell receptor beta chains below, sequenced in a study of tumor-infiltrating lymphocytes in primary liver carcinoma. Alongside blood RNA obtained from unsorted whole blood, germline DNA was also extracted. The authors made TCR beta cDNA from 500 ng total RNA with a constant-region primer. TCR beta libraries came from three nested multiplex PCR rounds using slightly modified ARM-PCR. Researchers ran the first two PCR rounds for approximately 10 cycles each with TRBV1-TRBV30 forward primers and a C-beta reverse primer. From the multiplex PCR reads, TCRdb called clonotypes with MiXCR, one entry per CDR3 protein. The sample consists of 310,000 or so distinct CDR3 sequences, 50% to 60% of them appearing once. The sample consisted of peripheral blood. These receptor sequences come from a woman in her twenties or thirties with primary liver carcinoma and hepatitis B virus infection.

The V and J genes are TRBV2 and TRBJ1-1; possible D gene TRBD1, 5 bases. The germline gives CDR1 SNHLY, CDR2 FYNNEI. This CDR3 comprises 13 residues. CDR3 in DNA: TGTGCTATCCAACAGGAGTACACTGCTGAAGCTTTCTTT. It is translated as CAIQQEYTAEAFF.

This chain connects TRBV5-5 to TRBJ2-1, with D unclear. Germline V gene data show CDR1 as SGHKS and CDR2 as YYEKEE (reference sequence). The CDR3 covers 16 residues. V lost 2 bases, J lost 0 bases, and 12 bases lay in between. The chain's CDR3 is CASSFSFTHSYNEQFF. The CDR3 DNA reads as TGTGCCAGCAGCTTCTCCTTCACCCACTCCTACAATGAGCAGTTCTTC. Filled out from reference TRBV5-5 and TRBJ2-1, the complete variable domain reads DAGVTQSPTHLIKTRGQQVTLRCSPISGHKSVSWYQQVLGQGPQFIFQYYEKEERGRGNFPDRFSARQFPNYSSELNVNALLLGDSALYLCASSFSFTHSYNEQFFGPGTRLTVL.

About this clonotype itself: Possible read error: a much larger clone is one base away. The conserved phenylalanine or tryptophan is not found at the CDR3 terminus, so this likely reflects a read error. The chain is built from TRBV29-1 and TRBJ2-1; D remains ambiguous. The CDR3 is 10 amino acids. Trimming took 5 bases from V and 1 from J, leaving 0 bases between them. The V gene's germline CDR1 is SQVTM and CDR2 ANQGSEA. The DNA of the CDR3 is TGCAGCGTTTCCTACAATGAGCAGTTCATC. This codes for CSVSYNEQFI.

The gene calls are TRBV11-2 and TRBJ1-2; D is possibly TRBD1 (6 bases). Germline V gene sequence: CDR1 SGHAT, CDR2 FQNNGV. The CDR3 covers 12 residues. The germline V and J ends were trimmed by 4 bases and 10 bases, with 13 bases remaining between them. The chain's CDR3 is CASSSTGSAYTF. CDR3 nucleotide sequence: TGTGCCAGCAGCTCTACAGGGTCTGCCTACACCTTC.

J is TRBJ2-7 and V is TRBV4-3; TRBD2 aligns across 13 bases. The germline V gene encodes CDR1 LGHNA and CDR2 YSLEER. With V trimmed by 1 base and J by 13 bases, 16 bases remained unmatched. This CDR3 contains 17 residues. This chain's CDR3 is CASSQGTSGSATYGQYF. CDR3 DNA: TGCGCCAGCAGCCAAGGGACTAGCGGGAGTGCTACCTACGGGCAATACTTC.

About this clonotype itself: This sequence may be a read error, since a much larger clone differs from it by one base. This chain connects TRBV29-1 to TRBJ2-5, with D hard to call. Trimming left V 7 bases short and J 5 bases short, with 8 bases between. The CDR3 has 10 amino acids. Germline loops: CDR1 SQVTM, CDR2 ANQGSEA. The CDR3 coding sequence is TGCAGCGCTGTACGGGAGACCCAGTACTTC. Translation: CSAVRETQYF.

About this clonotype: The junction departs from germline at one end; a sequencing error may be responsible. The CDR3 loop reads CANSPGTEYGYTF. The DNA of the CDR3 is TGTGCCAACAGTCCAGGGACGGAGTATGGCTACACCTTC. The chain employs TRBV12-3 or TRBV12-4 and TRBJ1-2, with TRBD1 as a possible D gene (5 bases). The CDR3 consists of 13 residues.

The rearrangement links TRBV12-3 or TRBV12-4 to TRBJ1-5; D call uncertain. The end of the DNA is better explained by TRBJ2-3, so the J call may be wrong. This CDR3 region has 15 residues. CDR3 bases: TGTGCCAGCACTTTGAGAGCGAGACGCAATCAGCCCCAGTATTTT. It specifies CASTLRARRNQPQYF.

As to this clonotype: This sequence may be a read error, since a much larger clone differs from it by one base. The V call is TRBV6-1, the J call TRBJ2-6; either TRBD1 or TRBD2 may fit D (6 bases each). Germline V gives CDR1 MNHNS, CDR2 SASEGT. The CDR3 loop spans 18 amino acids. The CDR3 sequence is CASSEVGLWGAGANILTF. CDR3 DNA: TGTGCCAGCAGTGAAGTGGGTTTATGGGGGGCCGGGGCCAACATCCTGACTTTC.

As for this clonotype: A read error may be the cause here, since a much bigger clone is one base away. This chain uses TRBV5-4 with TRBJ2-7; 9 bases line up with TRBD1. Germline V gene sequence: CDR1 SGHNT, CDR2 YYREEE (reference sequence). The CDR3 contains 17 residues. CDR3 amino acids: CTSSSLPRTGDPYEQYF. In nucleotides, the CDR3 is TGTACCAGCAGCTCACTGCCCCGGACAGGGGATCCCTACGAGCAGTACTTC.

In this sample, this clonotype turned up many times. This sequence joins TRBV6-5 and TRBJ1-2, with a possible D match to TRBD1 (5 bases). The germline gives CDR1 MNHEY, CDR2 SVGAGI. V lost 0 bases and J 4 bases, leaving 9 bases between the germline ends. The CDR3 is 14 residues long. CDR3 amino acids: CASSYSTAGYGYTF. The CDR3, as DNA: TGTGCCAGCAGTTACTCGACAGCGGGCTATGGCTACACCTTC.

Turning to this clonotype: A much more abundant neighbour one base away suggests this may be a read error. The V and J genes are TRBV12-3 or TRBV12-4 and TRBJ2-3; the D gene could be TRBD1 or TRBD2 (7 bases each). V dropped 4 bases and J dropped 7 bases, with 21 bases sitting between them. The CDR3 consists of 16 residues. As DNA, the CDR3 is TGTGCCAGCAGTTCACAGGGGTCCCGGGGGGTATATACGCAGTATTTT. Translation: CASSSQGSRGVYTQYF.

The rearrangement links TRBV5-1 to TRBJ2-1; 9 positions match TRBD2. J was trimmed by 5 bases and V by 0 bases; bases with no gene match: 3. The CDR3 runs 15 residues. Germline CDR1 reads SGHRS; CDR2 reads YFSETQ. The CDR3 region has the DNA TGCGCCAGCAGCTTGGGACTAGCGGAAGACAATGAGCAGTTCTTC. The encoded protein is CASSLGLAEDNEQFF.

A remark on this clonotype: The CDR3 does not end in the conserved phenylalanine or tryptophan, so this is likely a read error. This chain uses TRBV11-2 with TRBJ2-2; D is unclear. From germline, CDR1 is SGHAT and CDR2 FQNNGV. The CDR3 loop spans 12 amino acids. For the CDR3, the DNA is TGTGCCACCAGCCCTTACACCGGGGAGCTGTTTCTT. Protein sequence: CATSPYTGELFL.

The chain is built from TRBV6-1 and TRBJ2-2, with D tentatively TRBD2 (6 bases). V lost 4 bases and J lost 6, with 9 bases in between. Germline V gives CDR1 MNHNS, CDR2 SASEGT. This CDR3 contains 13 residues. The CDR3 DNA is TGTGCCAGCAGTGGCCGGGGGTCCGGGGAGCTGTTTTTT. It translates to CASSGRGSGELFF.